This record looks at one T cell receptor beta chain sequence and its context. Libraries were prepared by immunoSEQ multiplex PCR; TCRdb keeps only in-frame clonotypes and omits some of them. The top ten hold roughly 8.1% of the sample, which has over 100,000 clones, 80% to 85% seen once. V lost 3 bases, J lost 5 bases, and 6 bases stayed unmatched. CDR1 is SGHTA, CDR2 FQGNSA, per germline. This CDR3 spans 15 amino acids. This entry belongs to a study of blood T cell repertoires in COVID-19. V gene TRBV7-2 combines with J gene TRBJ2-5, with 10 bases that match TRBD2. Sequences were obtained from peripheral blood. The receptor's source is a woman aged 60-70 years with active or convalescent COVID-19. In nucleotides, the CDR3 is TGTGCCAGCAGCTTCTCCGGACTAGCGGAGGAGACCCAGTACTTC. Translated: CASSFSGLAEETQYF.